The 26 T cell receptor beta chains in this list originate from one sample, sequenced in a study of blood T cells in healthy people across ages. A second PCR of about 6 to 11 cycles used a sample-barcoded 5' primer and a J-beta primer mix. TCRdb called the 5' RACE reads again in MiXCR, with one record for every CDR3 protein. The sample holds approximately 780,000 distinct CDR3 sequences, more than 25% seen once. These data are also associated with another study on T cells of mothers and their children.

Sequences were obtained from blood. The receptors were sampled from a boy between 10 and 17 years old in good health.

V usage is TRBV27 and J usage is TRBJ2-1; TRBD1 aligns across 7 bases. With the DNA end fitting TRBJ2-7 better, the J assignment may be wrong. Germline V gene sequence: CDR1 MNHEY, CDR2 SMNVEV (reference sequence). The CDR3 has 13 amino acids. The CDR3 loop is CASSRNRGYEQYF. In DNA form, the CDR3 reads TGTGCCAGCAGTCGGAACAGGGGATACGAGCAGTACTTC.

The V and J genes are TRBV28 and TRBJ2-5; TRBD1 is a possible D gene (7 bases). The J call may be mistaken, given a closer DNA end match to TRBJ2-7. Germline V CDR1 and CDR2: MDHEN, SYDVKM. The CDR3 covers 14 residues. The CDR3, as DNA: TGTGCCAGCAGTTGGGCGGGACAGACCTACGAGCAGTACTTC. The encoded protein is CASSWAGQTYEQYF.

This chain links TRBV29-1 with TRBJ2-7; the D gene could be TRBD1 or TRBD2 (5 bases each). CDR1 is SQVTM, CDR2 ANQGSEA, per germline. CDR3 size: 12 residues. Trimming stripped 7 bases from V and 3 bases from J, with 13 bases between. CDR3 amino acids: CSAGLGGYEQYF. The CDR3 nucleotides read TGCAGCGCCGGCCTTGGGGGCTACGAGCAGTACTTC.

This clonotype was counted only a few times. The chain has TRBV6-5 and TRBJ2-5; D possibly uses TRBD1 or TRBD2 (5 bases each). Deletions cut 5 bases from V and 2 bases from J, with 18 bases between. The CDR3 is 16 amino acids. Germline V lookup: CDR1 MNHEY, CDR2 SVGAGI. The CDR3 here is CASSRVRGVLQETQYF. The CDR3, as DNA: TGTGCCAGCAGTAGAGTCCGAGGGGTACTACAAGAGACCCAGTACTTC.

The chain combines TRBV7-9 with TRBJ2-7; maybe TRBD1 (5 bases). The germline CDR1 and CDR2 sequences are SEHNR and FQNEAQ (reference sequence). Deletions cut 4 bases from V and 1 base from J, with 14 bases between. The CDR3 runs to 15 residues. CDR3 sequence reads: CASSSRQILSYEQYF. CDR3 sequence (DNA): TGTGCCAGCAGCTCACGACAGATCCTTTCCTACGAGCAGTACTTC. The full variable domain, completed using reference TRBV7-9 and TRBJ2-7, is DTGVSQNPRHKITKRGQNVTFRCDPISEHNRLYWYRQTLGQGPEFLTYFQNEAQLEKSRLLSDRFSAERPKGSFSTLEIQRTEQGDSAMYLCASSSRQILSYEQYFGPGTRLTVT.

There are a few counts of this clonotype. This sequence joins TRBV29-1 and TRBJ2-7; TRBD1 or TRBD2 may be the D gene (5 bases each). Per the germline V gene, CDR1 is SQVTM and CDR2 is ANQGSEA. V was shortened by 7 bases and J by 3 bases, with 22 bases between the two germline ends. This CDR3 is built from 15 residues. CDR3 sequence reads: CSALDSFSGNYEQYF. In DNA form, the CDR3 reads TGCAGCGCTCTCGACAGTTTCTCCGGGAACTACGAGCAGTACTTC.

This clonotype was seen a few times. The chain has TRBV20-1 and TRBJ2-7, with 11 bases lining up with TRBD1. V lost 3 bases, J lost 3 bases, and 4 bases stayed unmatched. CDR1 and CDR2 from the germline V gene are DFQATT and SNEGSKA (reference sequence). This CDR3 region has 14 residues. The CDR3 DNA follows: TGCAGTGCTAGTCGGGACAGGGGGTACTACGAGCAGTACTTC. This codes for CSASRDRGYYEQYF.

About this clonotype: A junction end diverges from the germline sequence, so it may reflect a read error. The rearrangement links TRBV7-3 to TRBJ1-2, with TRBD1 matching 9 bases. CDR1 is SGHTA and CDR2 is FQGTGA in the germline V gene. This CDR3 comprises 17 residues. CDR3 nucleotide sequence: TGTGCCCGCAGCTTAGAGGGACAGGGAGCCCCATATGGAGGCTACACCTTC. Its translation: CARSLEGQGAPYGGYTF.

V usage is TRBV20-1 and J usage is TRBJ2-7, with D possibly being TRBD1 or TRBD2 (5 bases each). Germline CDR1 reads DFQATT; CDR2 reads SNEGSKA (reference sequence). The CDR3 has 15 amino acids. V lost 3 bases, J lost 0 bases, and 15 bases lay in between. The CDR3 loop reads CSASPLRDVSYEQYF. The CDR3 DNA reads as TGCAGTGCTAGCCCCCTCCGGGACGTCTCCTACGAGCAGTACTTC.

The J gene is TRBJ2-1, the V gene TRBV7-3, with 7 bases matching TRBD2. V lost 5 bases and J lost 0; bases outside the gene matches: 10. This CDR3 region has 17 residues. Germline V gives CDR1 SGHTA, CDR2 FQGTGA. CDR3 sequence: CASSALGRTSSYNEQFF. For the CDR3, the DNA is TGTGCCAGCAGCGCACTGGGGAGGACTAGCTCCTACAATGAGCAGTTCTTC.

The chain employs TRBV15 and TRBJ1-4; D call uncertain. Trimming pared 0 bases from V and 8 bases from J, leaving 4 bases between. In germline, CDR1 is LNHNV, CDR2 YYDKDF (reference sequence). The CDR3 is 12 residues long. CDR3 sequence (DNA): TGTGCCACCAGCAGAGATTGGGAAAAACTGTTTTTT. Translation gives CATSRDWEKLFF.

The rearrangement links TRBV5-1 to TRBJ2-1; 9 bases match TRBD2. V gave up 4 bases and J gave up 6 bases; unmatched junction bases: 8. The CDR3 sequence is 15 residues long. Germline V gene lookup returns CDR1 SGHRS and CDR2 YFSETQ. This CDR3 reads CASSDGRGGPNEQFF. For the CDR3, the DNA is TGCGCCAGCAGCGATGGGCGGGGGGGCCCCAATGAGCAGTTCTTC.

V is TRBV2 and J is TRBJ2-6, with 7 bases that match TRBD1. V lost 5 bases, J lost 4 bases, and 11 bases stayed unmatched. The CDR3 extends over 17 amino acids. Per the germline V gene, CDR1 is SNHLY and CDR2 is FYNNEI. CDR3 amino acids: CASSRSLTGVGANVLTF. CDR3 DNA: TGTGCCAGCAGTCGATCCCTCACAGGGGTCGGGGCCAACGTCCTGACTTTC.

This clonotype has just one count. V usage is TRBV5-6 and J usage is TRBJ2-1; no definite D call. Trimming took 6 bases from V and 2 from J, leaving 9 bases between them. The CDR3 spans 13 residues. Germline V gene sequence: CDR1 SGHDT, CDR2 YYEEEE. The CDR3 loop reads CASNPDPYNEQFF. The CDR3 coding sequence is TGTGCCAGCAACCCGGACCCCTACAATGAGCAGTTCTTC.

The chain joins TRBV10-3 to TRBJ1-5; TRBD1 matches 7 bases. This CDR3 spans 14 amino acids. V trimming: 6 bases; J trimming: 3 bases; junction bases outside the gene matches: 5. Germline V gene sequence: CDR1 ENHRY, CDR2 SYGVKD. The CDR3 DNA sequence: TGTGCCATCAGCCGGGACAGCGTCAATCAGCCCCAGCATTTT. It is translated as CAISRDSVNQPQHF.

This clonotype was counted a few times. The chain combines TRBV5-6 with TRBJ1-1, with a tentative D call TRBD1 (6 bases). V was trimmed by 1 base and J by 1 base, leaving 17 bases between them. The CDR3 runs to 17 residues. The germline gives CDR1 SGHDT, CDR2 YYEEEE. CDR3 sequence (DNA): TGTGCCAGCAGCTTGTCCGGGGGGCCTTTCTCGAACACTGAAGCTTTCTTT. Translating it yields CASSLSGGPFSNTEAFF.

The rearrangement links TRBV20-1 to TRBJ2-5; 7 bases map to TRBD2. Germline-derived CDR1 and CDR2 are DFQATT and SNEGSKA (reference sequence). The CDR3 totals 12 residues. The CDR3 DNA reads as TGCAGCGGACTAGGGAACCAAGAGACCCAGTACTTC. It yields the protein CSGLGNQETQYF.

The chain links TRBV7-3 to TRBJ2-5; D perhaps matches TRBD2 (5 bases). The V end was cut by 5 bases, the J end by 4 bases, with 14 bases between. CDR1 SGHTA and CDR2 FQGTGA come from the germline V gene. This CDR3 has 14 residues. CDR3 loop: CASSPTGLRETQYF. The DNA of the CDR3 is TGTGCCAGCAGCCCGACGGGGTTACGAGAGACCCAGTACTTC.

This clonotype has more than one count but fewer than ten. The V and J genes are TRBV6-6 and TRBJ2-1; the D gene could be TRBD1 or TRBD2 (5 bases each). The DNA end favors TRBJ2-5, so the J call may be wrong. Germline V CDR1 and CDR2: MNHNY, SVGAGI (reference sequence). This CDR3 is 15 amino acids long. The DNA for the CDR3 is TGTGCCAGCAGTTATTCGACAGACTATCTAAGGACCCAGTACTTC. It is translated as CASSYSTDYLRTQYF.

The V call is TRBV12-3 or TRBV12-4, the J call TRBJ1-5; D ambiguous. The CDR3 is 13 residues long. V was shortened by 7 bases and J by 2 bases, with 9 bases between the two germline ends. This CDR3 is CASTGSGNQPQHF. The CDR3 DNA follows: TGTGCCAGCACGGGGTCGGGCAATCAGCCCCAGCATTTT.

This clonotype was recorded only once. The chain recombines TRBV7-9 with TRBJ1-5, with D hard to call. Germline CDR1 SEHNR, CDR2 FQNEAQ (reference sequence). This CDR3 has 14 residues. V shed 4 bases and J shed 5 bases, with 12 bases lying between them. In DNA form, the CDR3 reads TGTGCCAGCAGCTCGGCCAATTCGTATCAGCCCCAGCATTTT. Translated, it gives CASSSANSYQPQHF.

This sequence joins TRBV12-3 or TRBV12-4 and TRBJ2-5; 8 bases match TRBD1. The CDR3 extends over 15 amino acids. J was trimmed by 11 bases and V by 5 bases; bases with no gene match: 16. As DNA, the CDR3 is TGTGCCAGCAGTAGGACAGGGTCACTCTTAAAAGGGCAGTACTTC. This encodes CASSRTGSLLKGQYF.

This clonotype was found once. V usage is TRBV28 and J usage is TRBJ2-1; D is possibly TRBD1 or TRBD2 (6 bases each). Deletions cut 11 bases from V and 4 bases from J, with 18 bases between. The CDR3 runs 14 residues. From germline, CDR1 is MDHEN and CDR2 SYDVKM. CDR3 coding DNA: TGTGCCGGAAACCGTGGAGGGGGGTACAATGAGCAGTTCTTC. It translates to CAGNRGGGYNEQFF.

The V call is TRBV5-1, the J call TRBJ2-5, with a tentative D call TRBD1 (5 bases). TRBJ2-7 explains the end of the DNA better; the J call may be wrong. CDR1 SGHRS and CDR2 YFSETQ come from the germline V gene. The CDR3 contains 15 residues. The CDR3 nucleotides read TGCGCCAGCAGCTCAGAAAGCCTCAGGGCCTACGAGCAGTACTTC. Translated: CASSSESLRAYEQYF.

V and J are TRBV28 and TRBJ2-7; 9 nucleotides agree with TRBD1. The V gene end was trimmed by 8 bases and the J gene end by 2 bases; junction bases not matched to a gene: 7. The CDR3 length is 14 residues. CDR1 and CDR2 (germline): MDHEN, SYDVKM. DNA for the CDR3: TGTGCCAGCGGTATGGGACAGGGAACCTACGAGCAGTACTTC. It specifies CASGMGQGTYEQYF.

The J gene is TRBJ2-5, the V gene TRBV28; D may be TRBD1 or TRBD2 (5 bases each). V lost 8 bases and J lost 1, with 17 bases in between. There are 15 residues in the CDR3. Germline assignment: CDR1 MDHEN and CDR2 SYDVKM. CDR3 bases: TGTGCCAGCCTAAAAGGGGAGTACGGCCAAGAGACCCAGTACTTC. It specifies CASLKGEYGQETQYF.